This T cell receptor beta chain was sequenced in a study of cytomegalovirus exposure and HLA in healthy donors (dated by TCRdb to the late 2010s). Looking at the study overall: In an earlier analysis of 587 of the donors, 250 to 300 Gb of sequence data and 117 million unique TCR beta sequences from 180 million or so T cells were reported. An early release covering roughly 640 HLA-typed donors comprised about 320 gigabases of sequencing data and approximately 80 million unique TCR sequences. The genetic ancestry cluster associated with self-reported Caucasian donors included around 76% of the 350 to 500 genotyped donors. The aim of the study was to test whether cataloging public T cell receptors could identify signatures of past pathogen exposure. The T cell repertoires of under 700 subjects were profiled by immunosequencing and related to cytomegalovirus serostatus. Along with the approximately 670-subject first cohort, a separate validation cohort of 120 different subjects was used. High-throughput TCR immunosequencing, statistical association of individual TCRs with disease status, and machine learning were combined to predict cytomegalovirus infection status. A later analysis re-analyzed previously published TCR beta repertoires from 666 donors and added high-resolution HLA genotyping to study TCR occurrence patterns. Rather than drawing on any new phenotypic data, the later analysis identified candidate immune exposures from TCR beta sequences and the way those sequences occurred across donors. In an earlier analysis of 587 of the donors, high-throughput TCR beta sequencing was used to judge whether each TCR beta V gene segment behaved as functional or pseudogenic. Donor age, sex, ethnicity and CMV serostatus were compiled together with the repertoire data. Genome-wide SNP genotypes for about 60% of the 666 donors were used in a later genetic analysis, which treated that subset as a discovery cohort. All discovery cohort repertoires had been generated using a single sequencing platform. HLA typing included class I and class II loci at four-digit resolution. The number of typed donors differed by locus: about 620-640 for A, B, C, DRB1 and DQB1; 500 to 550 for DQA1; about 600 for DPA1; and about 450 for DPB1. Roughly 5 DR-DQ haplotypes were handled as single units for association and clustering because linkage in the cohort was strong. Across 398 genotyped donors of the cohort, an average of roughly 200,000 unique TCR beta nucleotide sequences per donor were sequenced, and roughly 20% of those sequences were non-productive.

The cohort comprised more than 550 healthy bone marrow donors. All cohort members were sampled while nominally healthy, although unrecorded immune exposures were likely present. The donor was CMV seronegative and was included in the group of a few hundred seronegative cohort members. A peripheral blood sample was provided by each donor, and peripheral blood mononuclear cells were used for TCR beta sequencing. The Qiagen DNeasy Blood Extraction Kit was used to extract genomic DNA from the blood cell samples. About this clone itself: Its antigen remains undetermined. Base-call qualities are not available, and no considerably larger clone is one nucleotide away.

V sheds 4 bases and J sheds 3 bases, leaving 6 bases between their ends. Looking up the germline V gene yields CDR1 SQVTM and CDR2 ANQGSEA. The CDR3 measures 12 amino acids from cysteine to phenylalanine. Of all the DNA, just the CDR3 is kept, 36 bases in frame from base 1. Library construction relied on the immunoSEQ multiplex PCR assay. The multiplex PCR relied on a mix of 60 forward primers for TCR Vbeta segments and 13 reverse primers for TCR Jbeta segments. The CDR3 region of rearranged TCR beta genes was amplified from genomic DNA with a multiplex PCR assay. The Illumina HiSeq System was used to sequence the amplified TCR beta libraries as 87-base-pair reads. In the source study's methods: A later analysis tallied roughly 80 million unique TCR beta chains across the 650 to 750 repertoires, and about 10 million of those chains were shared by two or more donors. Raw reads were error-corrected and collapsed into unique sequences with a nearest-neighbor algorithm that merged closely related sequences to remove PCR and sequencing errors. Alignment of CDR3 sequences to IMGT reference sequences was used to assign V, D and J gene segments. For a sequence to be retained, a match of at least six nucleotides to both a V gene segment and a J gene segment was required. A rearrangement was called productive if the CDR3 had no stop codons and remained in frame with V and J, and every other rearrangement was called non-productive. CDR3 was defined according to IMGT convention as the region running from the second conserved V-encoded cysteine to the conserved J-encoded phenylalanine. Sequences without an unambiguous match to a single V gene segment were excluded from the earlier analysis of about 600 of the donors. An earlier analysis of 587 of the donors called V segments functional above 56.7% productive rearrangements and segregating when the between-donor standard deviation exceeded 5%. To diagnose cytomegalovirus status from the catalog of TCR beta chain sequences, a statistical classification framework was built. A later analysis assigned V and J genes by comparing TCR nucleotide sequences with IMGT/GENE-DB human TR gene sequences. Using the TCRdist pipeline, a later analysis assigned CDR3 sequences along with most-parsimonious VDJ recombination scenarios. In a later analysis, each TCR beta chain was defined by its CDR3 amino acid sequence together with its V-gene family, and reads lacking a unique V-gene family were excluded. To address suspected cross-contamination and a sequencing artifact, a later analysis removed over 500 highly shared, low-generation-probability nucleotide sequences. For each public chain, a later analysis derived a clonal expansion index from normalized ranks of inferred template counts within each repertoire. In a later analysis, generation probabilities were computed using a VDJ recombination model fitted to out-of-frame rearrangements, and the results were checked against IGoR. A later analysis scored TCR-TCR, TCR-HLA and TCR-CMV co-occurrence with hypergeometric tests, applying a repertoire-size bias correction to TCR pairs. False discovery rates were estimated in a later analysis by permuting HLA or CMV assignments 20 times. In a later analysis, co-occurring TCRs were grouped using DBSCAN, with TCRdist sequence similarity added in when clustering inside HLA-allele-positive subsets. Co-occurrence clustering excluded repertoires with fewer than 30,000 or more than 120,000 public chains, plus five with anomalous nucleotide sharing. TCRdb's version of the immuneACCESS table is confined to in-frame rearrangements and falls short of the full clone set. An unresolved V gene accounts for under half of the shortfall where checked; the remainder is of unknown origin. Clone size and the V and J calls come from that table; the DNA yielded D and trimming. Across this sample there are approximately 120,000 clones, with around 78% seen only once. Clones ranked in the top ten supply 3% to 4.5% of the sample.

What the research found in general, with its limitations: Several of the top co-occurrence clusters appeared to be linked to parvovirus B19, influenza, CMV and Epstein-Barr virus, according to a later analysis. In the study, roughly 160 TCR beta chains were listed as associated with cytomegalovirus. Because some donors lacked HLA typing at each locus, the association tests relied only on the typed subset. Because the 87-base-pair reads could not distinguish some IMGT-functional V segments, including TRBV6-2 and TRBV6-3, those segments were excluded. Approximately 16 rarely observed V segments, including chromosome 9 orphons, were excluded from the earlier analysis of just under 600 of the donors because counts were too low. In both the original and validation cohorts, the classifier was reported to diagnose cytomegalovirus status with high specificity and sensitivity. When HLA alleles, especially DR and DQ, strongly co-occurred, attributing TCR associations to individual alleles was difficult. According to a later analysis, most CMV-associated TCR beta chains appeared to be HLA-restricted, and the HLA associations seemed to be driven largely by CMV exposure. Compared with the approximately 720-donor mean, donors in an Asian-associated ancestry cluster had fewer N-insertions in productive TCRs, according to a later genetic analysis. A group of highly shared sequence variants was considered likely to be a technical artifact of the sequencing pipeline. In a later genetic analysis, a missense DCLRE1C variant was associated with V-gene and J-gene trimming of TCR beta chains, and the association was replicated in an independent cohort. Compared with equally common non-associated chains, HLA-associated TCR beta chains in a later analysis were more clonally expanded and had lower generation probabilities. The cohort was sequenced for TCR beta chains only, and without alpha or paired-chain data the features that could be detected were limited. Roughly uniform sequencing depth across donors was assumed in presence/absence analyses, although this assumption may not hold. A further reported finding was that TCR beta sequences accurately predicted the HLA-A and HLA-B alleles for most subjects in the first cohort. At a false discovery rate of 0.05, a later analysis linked about 16,000 TCR beta sequences to specific HLA alleles. In a later analysis, TCR association rates were found to vary across HLA loci, with the most associated TCRs seen for DRB1 alleles and the fewest for HLA-C alleles. While some public TCRs were present in many individuals, most TCR sequences turned up only very rarely across donors. In an earlier analysis of approximately 590 of the donors, most TCR beta V segments appeared in productive rearrangements about 87% or about 30% of the time, broadly matching IMGT annotations. The authors suggested that the approach could potentially be generalized to other disease states and immunological phenotypes. Correlated functional status among segregating V segments might reflect linkage disequilibrium, but an unknown experimental factor could not be ruled out. In vitro tests confirmed that three of the cytomegalovirus-associated TCR beta chains recognize cytomegalovirus antigens. CMV serostatus was the only immune exposure information available for the cohort.

This TCR came from a man aged 40-55 years in good health and CMV-seronegative. Sequenced material: PBMCs. The chain is made from TRBV29-1 and TRBJ2-2, with the D gene not confidently named. For the CDR3, the sequence is CSVGSYTGELFF. The base sequence is TGCAGCGTTGGTAGTTACACCGGGGAGCTGTTTTTT.